The clone carrying this T cell receptor beta chain was counted ten times or more. What it recognizes is unknown. This entry comes from a study of early T cells in non-severe SARS-CoV-2 infection. Study-wide findings and caveats: Matches to VDJdb favored anti-spike CD8 responses and missed private and CD4 specificities.

Individual cDNA molecules carried attached unique molecular identifiers. TCRdb re-derived calls from the 5' RACE reads in MiXCR, one entry per CDR3 protein. The data hold roughly 26,000 distinct CDR3 sequences, with under 5% observed a single time. CDR1 is LNHDA, CDR2 SQIVND, per germline (reference sequence). CDR3 length: 17 amino acids. Trimming at V came to 4 bases and at J to 7 bases, leaving 11 bases not matched to a gene. The genes are TRBV19 and TRBJ2-1; 12 bases agree with TRBD2. The TCR comes from an adult who was a healthcare worker with PCR-confirmed SARS-CoV-2 infection or an uninfected control (not recorded which). Sequencing was carried out using whole blood. CDR3 in DNA: TGTGCCAGTAGTAGTCCCGGACTAGCGGGAAATAAAAATGAGCAGTTCTTC. It specifies CASSSPGLAGNKNEQFF. The full variable domain, completed using reference TRBV19 and TRBJ2-1, is DGGITQSPKYLFRKEGQNVTLSCEQNLNHDAMYWYRQDPGQGLRLIYYSQIVNDFQKGDIAEGYSVSREKKESFPLTVTSAQKNPTAFYLCASSSPGLAGNKNEQFFGPGTRLTVL.